This passage covers 23 T cell receptor beta chains from one sample sequenced in a study of cytomegalovirus exposure and HLA in healthy donors. Sequencing used immunoSEQ multiplex PCR; TCRdb keeps in-frame clones, though not all of them. The table records around 150,000 clones, approximately 84% of them present only once. Sequencing used PBMCs. These receptors came from a young man in good health and CMV-seropositive.

This chain connects TRBV5-1 to TRBJ2-2; TRBD1 matches at 8 bases. There are 16 residues in the CDR3. The V segment lost 0 bases and the J segment 5 bases; nucleotides outside the gene matches: 6. CDR1 is SGHRS and CDR2 is YFSETQ in the germline V gene. Here the CDR3 reads CASSLGGRGRTGELFF. The DNA for the CDR3 is TGCGCCAGCAGCTTGGGAGGCAGGGGGCGGACCGGGGAGCTGTTTTTT.

The chain recombines TRBV4-1 with TRBJ2-7; 9 nucleotides align to TRBD2. After removal of 2 bases from V and 0 bases from J, the junction contained 2 bases not matched to a gene. The CDR3 has 15 residues. The germline CDR1 and CDR2 sequences are MGHRA and YSYEKL. CDR3 nucleotides: TGCGCCAGCAGCCAACTAGCGGGGAGCTCCTACGAGCAGTACTTC. It specifies CASSQLAGSSYEQYF.

The chain combines TRBV19 with TRBJ1-1, with 8 bases lining up with TRBD1. The CDR3 covers 11 residues. V was pared by 7 bases and J by 10 bases, with 5 bases of the junction left unmatched. The germline V gene encodes CDR1 LNHDA and CDR2 SQIVND (reference sequence). The CDR3 DNA reads as TGTGCCAGTACCAACAGGGGGGTAGCTTTCTTT. Its protein is CASTNRGVAFF.

The chain is built from TRBV6-6 and TRBJ1-1, with a tentative D call TRBD1 (6 bases). The V gene's germline CDR1 is MNHNY and CDR2 SVGAGI (reference sequence). Trimming took 5 bases from V and 10 from J, leaving 11 bases between them. This CDR3 has 11 amino acids. The CDR3 region is CASSPDRRAFF. The CDR3 DNA reads TGTGCCAGCAGTCCAGACAGGAGAGCTTTCTTT.

The rearrangement joins TRBV7-3 to TRBJ2-3; 9 bases match TRBD2. The ends lost 4 bases at V and 4 bases at J; junction bases unmatched: 6. CDR3 length equals 15 residues. Germline V CDR1 and CDR2: SGHTA, FQGTGA. CDR3 in DNA: TGTGCCAGCAGCTCCTTAGCGGGAGAGGCAGATACGCAGTATTTT. This translates into CASSSLAGEADTQYF.

The rearrangement links TRBV11-2 to TRBJ1-2, with a possible D match to TRBD1 (6 bases). The CDR3 covers 13 residues. Germline V gives CDR1 SGHAT, CDR2 FQNNGV. V was shortened by 4 bases and J by 4 bases, with 10 bases between the two germline ends. CDR3 in DNA: TGTGCCAGCAGCTCCTCGACAGGCTATGGCTACACCTTC. This codes for CASSSSTGYGYTF.

The chain combines TRBV2 with TRBJ2-3; 11 positions agree with TRBD2. This CDR3 spans 15 amino acids. CDR1 is SNHLY and CDR2 is FYNNEI in the germline V gene. The trim removed 6 bases at V and 1 base at J, leaving 3 bases unmatched. CDR3 coding DNA: TGTGCCAGCAGGAAGGGACTAGCGGGCACAGATACGCAGTATTTT. Translating gives CASRKGLAGTDTQYF.

The rearrangement uses TRBV9 and TRBJ2-1, with D possibly TRBD1 on 6 matching bases. The CDR3 covers 15 residues. Deletions cut 0 bases from V and 4 bases from J, with 11 bases between. Germline V gene data show CDR1 as SGDLS and CDR2 as YYNGEE. CDR3 nucleotides: TGTGCCAGCAGCGTAGATCAGGGGACATACAATGAGCAGTTCTTC. Translating it yields CASSVDQGTYNEQFF.

The chain employs TRBV4-1 and TRBJ1-4, with 9 positions matching TRBD1. J lost 8 bases, V lost 4 bases, and 8 bases had no gene match. This CDR3 contains 15 residues. Germline V gene sequence: CDR1 MGHRA, CDR2 YSYEKL. DNA of the CDR3: TGCGCCAGCAGCCCTCAACAGGGGGCGCGGGAAAAACTGTTTTTT. This translates into CASSPQQGAREKLFF.

The chain joins TRBV28 to TRBJ2-2, with 9 bases fitting TRBD2. The J segment lost 5 bases and the V segment lost 7 bases, leaving 11 bases of the junction unmatched. Germline V gene lookup returns CDR1 MDHEN and CDR2 SYDVKM. This CDR3 contains 16 residues. In DNA form, the CDR3 reads TGTGCCAGCACCCCGGGTAGCGGGAGCAAAACCGGGGAGCTGTTTTTT. It codes for CASTPGSGSKTGELFF.

This chain links TRBV5-6 with TRBJ2-1, with D unresolved. Trimming stripped 1 base from V and 5 bases from J, with 10 bases between. The germline CDR1 and CDR2 sequences are SGHDT and YYEEEE. The CDR3 consists of 14 residues. CDR3 in DNA: TGTGCCAGCAGCTTGTTGGGCCCCAACAATGAGCAGTTCTTC. Residues: CASSLLGPNNEQFF.

The rearrangement joins TRBV5-1 to TRBJ2-2; no clear D. Germline CDR1 SGHRS, CDR2 YFSETQ. With 0 bases removed from V and 7 bases from J, the gap between germline ends came to 13 bases. The CDR3 is 15 residues long. The CDR3 DNA follows: TGCGCCAGCAGCTTGGCTCCGCCGAACGGCGGGGAGCTGTTTTTT. Protein: CASSLAPPNGGELFF.

V usage is TRBV6-5 and J usage is TRBJ1-1; 11 nucleotides line up with TRBD1. This CDR3 is built from 15 residues. V dropped 4 bases and J dropped 4; count of bases not matched to a gene: 5. CDR1 is MNHEY, CDR2 SVGAGI, per germline. CDR3 in amino acids: CASSFPGQGVTEAFF. In DNA, the CDR3 is TGTGCCAGCAGTTTCCCGGGACAGGGGGTCACTGAAGCTTTCTTT.

This clone is categorized as medium-sized (0.01 to 0.1%). The gene calls are TRBV13 and TRBJ1-6; 8 bases are a match to TRBD1. The V gene end was trimmed by 0 bases and the J gene end by 3 bases; junction bases not matched to a gene: 4. Germline V gene data show CDR1 as PRHDT and CDR2 as FYEKMQ (reference sequence). The CDR3 totals 17 residues. The CDR3 reads CASSLGDRARYNSPLHF. CDR3 sequence (DNA): TGTGCCAGCAGCTTAGGGGACAGGGCGCGCTATAATTCACCCCTCCACTTT.

V gene TRBV7-9 combines with J gene TRBJ2-1, with 10 bases identical to TRBD2. CDR1 is SEHNR and CDR2 is FQNEAQ in the germline V gene (reference sequence). The V gene end was trimmed by 9 bases and the J gene end by 7 bases; junction bases not matched to a gene: 12. The CDR3 contains 15 residues. This CDR3 is CASVWQAGGANEQFF. DNA for the CDR3: TGTGCCAGTGTATGGCAAGCGGGAGGGGCGAATGAGCAGTTCTTC. Complete variable domain (other parts from reference TRBV7-9 and TRBJ2-1): DTGVSQNPRHKITKRGQNVTFRCDPISEHNRLYWYRQTLGQGPEFLTYFQNEAQLEKSRLLSDRFSAERPKGSFSTLEIQRTEQGDSAMYLCASVWQAGGANEQFFGPGTRLTVL.

The V gene is TRBV30, the J gene TRBJ1-5, with D possibly being TRBD1 (6 bases). The germline V gene encodes CDR1 GTSNPN and CDR2 SVGIG (reference sequence). This CDR3 region has 13 residues. Between the trimmed V and J ends, which lost 1 base and 7 bases, there was a span of 11 bases. Here the CDR3 reads CAWSAGVYQPQHF. DNA for the CDR3: TGTGCCTGGAGTGCAGGGGTTTACCAGCCCCAGCATTTT.

This clone was observed a few times. This chain joins TRBV7-3 and TRBJ2-5; 13 bases match TRBD2. Germline CDR1 and CDR2: SGHTA and FQGTGA. Trimming took 5 bases from V and 2 from J; bases not matched to a gene: 5. The CDR3 loop spans 16 amino acids. The CDR3: CASSLGTSGKQETQYF. The CDR3 nucleotides are TGTGCCAGCAGCCTTGGGACTAGCGGGAAACAAGAGACCCAGTACTTC.

The genes are TRBV28 and TRBJ1-1; a possible D gene is TRBD1 (5 bases). This CDR3 is 14 amino acids long. The V end was cut by 2 bases, the J end by 1 base, with 8 bases between. The V gene's germline CDR1 is MDHEN and CDR2 SYDVKM. CDR3 coding DNA: TGTGCCAGCAGTTTACCACAGGAGAACACTGAAGCTTTCTTT. It specifies CASSLPQENTEAFF. The whole variable domain, filled in from reference TRBV28 and TRBJ1-1, reads DVKVTQSSRYLVKRTGEKVFLECVQDMDHENMFWYRQDPGLGLRLIYFSYDVKMKEKGDIPEGYSVSREKKERFSLILESASTNQTSMYLCASSLPQENTEAFFGQGTRLTVV.

The V and J genes are TRBV2 and TRBJ1-5, with D unclear. V was clipped by 4 bases and J by 1 base, with 8 bases between them. Germline V gives CDR1 SNHLY, CDR2 FYNNEI. This CDR3 is built from 14 residues. The CDR3 bases are TGTGCCAGCAGTGCAGAAACGAGCAATCAGCCCCAGCATTTT. It codes for CASSAETSNQPQHF.

The chain links TRBV6-5 to TRBJ2-3; weak D call: TRBD1 (6 bases). Germline CDR1 is MNHEY and CDR2 is SVGAGI. The V and J ends lost 7 bases and 4 bases respectively, with 18 bases between them. CDR3 length: 15 amino acids. The CDR3 loop reads CASTQGIGVSDTQYF. CDR3 DNA sequence: TGTGCCAGCACCCAGGGGATCGGGGTGTCAGATACGCAGTATTTT.

J is TRBJ2-7 and V is TRBV4-1; 8 nucleotides match TRBD1. Germline V gene sequence: CDR1 MGHRA, CDR2 YSYEKL. The CDR3 loop spans 14 amino acids. V lost 5 bases to trimming and J lost 2 bases; unmatched junction nucleotides: 5. CDR3 sequence reads: CASSGGQGAYEQYF. CDR3 in DNA: TGCGCCAGCAGCGGCGGACAGGGAGCCTACGAGCAGTACTTC.

This rearrangement joins TRBV5-6 to TRBJ2-1, with D hard to call. The germline V gene encodes CDR1 SGHDT and CDR2 YYEEEE. The CDR3 contains 14 residues. V gave up 3 bases and J gave up 7 bases, with 14 bases separating them. As DNA, the CDR3 is TGTGCCAGCAGCTCGACGGTTGTGCGGAATGAGCAGTTCTTC. The encoded protein is CASSSTVVRNEQFF.

This chain's CDR3 is CASSYSTGDGYTF. In DNA, the CDR3 is TGTGCCAGCAGTTACTCGACAGGGGATGGCTACACCTTC. The V and J genes are TRBV6-5 and TRBJ1-2, with 8 bases that match TRBD1. J lost 6 bases, V lost 0 bases, and 0 bases had no gene match. The CDR3 covers 13 residues. Germline values: CDR1 MNHEY, CDR2 SVGAGI.